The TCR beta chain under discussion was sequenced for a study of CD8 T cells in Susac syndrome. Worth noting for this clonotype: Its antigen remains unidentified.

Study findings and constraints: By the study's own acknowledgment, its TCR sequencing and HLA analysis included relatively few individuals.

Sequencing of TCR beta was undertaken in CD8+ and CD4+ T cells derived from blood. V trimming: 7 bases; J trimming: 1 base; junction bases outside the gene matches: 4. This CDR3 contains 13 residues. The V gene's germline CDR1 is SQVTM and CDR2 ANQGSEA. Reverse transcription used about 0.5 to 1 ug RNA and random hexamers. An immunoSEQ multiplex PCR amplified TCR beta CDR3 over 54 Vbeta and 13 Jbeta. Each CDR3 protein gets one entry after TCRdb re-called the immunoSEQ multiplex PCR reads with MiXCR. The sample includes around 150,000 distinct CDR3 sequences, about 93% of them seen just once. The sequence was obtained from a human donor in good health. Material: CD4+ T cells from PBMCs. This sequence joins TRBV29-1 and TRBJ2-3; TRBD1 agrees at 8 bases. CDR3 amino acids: CSADRGGTDTQYF. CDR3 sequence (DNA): TGCAGCGCCGACAGGGGAGGCACAGATACGCAGTATTTT.